This is a list of T cell receptor beta chains from one sample in a study of blood T cell repertoires in COVID-19. This table comes from immunoSEQ multiplex PCR, and its TCRdb copy is limited to in-frame clones, with some not included. This table has over 100,000 clones, approximately 86% appearing once. What was sequenced was peripheral blood. The receptors stem from a man aged 35 to 55 with acute or convalescent COVID-19. The CDR3 runs from the conserved cysteine through the conserved F or W. The D gene is left open where the match is weak. The size entry is marked missing in some rows and otherwise reads once, few, many or a size class.

once	.	TRBV6-4	TRBJ2-2	CASSDSWGGAGELFF	TGTGCCAGCAGTGACTCTTGGGGGGGCGCCGGGGAGCTGTTTTTT
.	TRBD1	TRBV6-5	TRBJ1-2	CASSYRMAGGYYGYTF	TGTGCCAGCAGTTACAGGATGGCAGGGGGTTACTATGGCTACACCTTC
.	.	TRBV7-2	TRBJ2-7	CASSPSSYEQYF	TGTGCCAGCAGCCCGAGCTCCTACGAGCAGTACTTC
.	.	TRBV9	TRBJ1-1	CASSVGQTNTEAFF	TGTGCCAGCAGCGTAGGACAGACTAACACTGAAGCTTTCTTT
once	.	TRBV27	TRBJ2-7	CASSTAGTLYEQYF	TGTGCCAGCAGTACAGCCGGGACACTCTACGAGCAGTACTTC
.	.	TRBV6-6	TRBJ1-2	CASSLDRWYGYTF	TGTGCCAGCAGCCTCGACAGGTGGTATGGCTACACCTTC
.	.	TRBV3-1/TRBV3-2	TRBJ1-1	CASSQVEGTEAFF	TGTGCCAGCAGCCAAGTCGAGGGAACTGAAGCTTTCTTT
few	TRBD1	TRBV2	TRBJ1-2	CASTRTGGFTNYGYTF	TGTGCCAGCACCCGGACAGGGGGCTTTACTAACTATGGCTACACCTTC
.	TRBD2	TRBV5-1	TRBJ2-1	CASSYSGSEYEQFF	TGCGCCAGCAGCTATAGCGGGAGTGAGTATGAGCAGTTCTTC
.	.	TRBV19	TRBJ2-3	CASSLASAQGTQYF	TGTGCCAGTAGTCTAGCCAGTGCACAGGGTACGCAGTATTTT
.	.	TRBV2	TRBJ1-1	CASSEIRGNTEAFF	TGTGCCAGCAGTGAAATTAGGGGAAACACTGAAGCTTTCTTT
.	TRBD2	TRBV27	TRBJ2-5	CASSLTSGRETQYF	TGTGCCAGCAGTTTAACTAGCGGGAGGGAGACCCAGTACTTC
.	.	TRBV25-1	TRBJ2-1	CASSALFEQFF	TGTGCCAGCAGTGCCTTGTTTGAGCAGTTCTTC
.	.	TRBV2	TRBJ1-1	CASSEALSGVAEAFF	TGTGCCAGCAGTGAAGCGCTATCAGGGGTGGCTGAAGCTTTCTTT
.	TRBD1	TRBV6-5	TRBJ1-5	CASSYSRDSSNQPQHF	TGTGCCAGCAGTTACTCCCGGGACAGTAGCAATCAGCCCCAGCATTTT
.	.	TRBV7-2	TRBJ2-7	CASSLGRAYEQYF	TGTGCCAGCAGCTTGGGCAGGGCCTACGAGCAGTACTTC
.	TRBD2	TRBV5-1	TRBJ2-1	CASSRSSGGSLYNEQFF	TGCGCCAGCAGCAGATCTAGCGGAGGGTCTCTCTACAATGAGCAGTTCTTC
.	.	TRBV11-2	TRBJ2-2	CASSPSTTSNTGELFF	TGTGCCAGCAGCCCATCGACTACTTCGAACACCGGGGAGCTGTTTTTT
.	.	TRBV4-1	TRBJ2-1	CASSQDDLYNEQFF	TGCGCCAGCAGCCAAGACGACTTGTACAATGAGCAGTTCTTC
.	.	TRBV20-1	TRBJ1-5	CSASRLGLPLGNQPQHF	TGCAGTGCTAGTAGGTTGGGGCTCCCACTTGGCAATCAGCCCCAGCATTTT
few	.	TRBV7-6	TRBJ2-7	CASSLAGGRAYEQYF	TGTGCCAGCAGCTTAGCGGGGGGGCGGGCCTACGAGCAGTACTTC
.	TRBD2	TRBV27	TRBJ2-1	CASSSDKGLADNEQFF	TGTGCCAGCAGTTCAGATAAAGGACTAGCCGACAATGAGCAGTTCTTC
few	.	TRBV7-9	TRBJ1-6	CASSPPVAEYNSPLHF	TGTGCCAGCAGCCCCCCGGTGGCGGAGTATAATTCACCCCTCCACTTT
.	.	TRBV30	TRBJ1-3	CAWCLPRGGVKRNTIYF	TGTGCCTGGTGCTTACCTCGAGGGGGGGTAAAGAGGAACACCATATATTTT
.	TRBD1	TRBV6-1	TRBJ2-2	CASSDPTGGYPAGELFF	TGTGCCAGCAGTGACCCGACAGGGGGCTATCCGGCCGGGGAGCTGTTTTTT
.	TRBD1	TRBV18	TRBJ1-1	CASSSGQDTEAFF	TGTGCCAGCTCGTCGGGACAGGACACTGAAGCTTTCTTT
few	.	TRBV24-1	TRBJ2-3	CATSDFTDTQYF	TGTGCCACCAGTGACTTCACAGATACGCAGTATTTT
.	.	TRBV9	TRBJ1-3	CASSAADGRGWYGNTIYF	TGTGCCAGCAGCGCCGCCGACGGGCGGGGATGGTATGGAAACACCATATATTTT
.	TRBD1	TRBV19	TRBJ1-2	CASSDLTGKGSYGYTF	TGTGCCAGTAGTGACCTGACAGGGAAGGGTTCCTATGGCTACACCTTC
.	.	TRBV11-2	TRBJ1-1	CASSLATENTEAFF	TGTGCCAGCAGCTTAGCGACAGAGAACACTGAAGCTTTCTTT
.	.	TRBV6-6	TRBJ2-7	CASSEGRLSHEQYF	TGTGCCAGCTCGGAGGGGCGTCTTTCCCACGAGCAGTACTTC
.	.	TRBV30	TRBJ1-2	CAWSVLGQSNYGYTF	TGTGCCTGGAGTGTACTTGGGCAGTCTAACTATGGCTACACCTTC